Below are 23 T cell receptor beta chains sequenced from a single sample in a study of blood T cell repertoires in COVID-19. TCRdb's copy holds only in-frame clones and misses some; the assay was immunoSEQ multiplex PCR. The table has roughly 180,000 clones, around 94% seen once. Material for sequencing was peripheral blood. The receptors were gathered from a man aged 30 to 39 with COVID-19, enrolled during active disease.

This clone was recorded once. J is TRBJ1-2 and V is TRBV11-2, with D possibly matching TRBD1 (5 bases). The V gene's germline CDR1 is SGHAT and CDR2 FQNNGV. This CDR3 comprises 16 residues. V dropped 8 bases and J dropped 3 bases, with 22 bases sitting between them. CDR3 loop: CASRRLSTGGDYGYTF. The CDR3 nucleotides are TGTGCCAGCCGACGTTTGTCGACGGGGGGGGACTATGGCTACACCTTC.

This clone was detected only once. CDR3: CASSDFKGPLHF. The CDR3 DNA follows: TGCGCCAGCAGTGATTTTAAGGGGCCCCTCCACTTT. V and J are TRBV10-2 and TRBJ1-6, with TRBD1 as a possible D gene (5 bases). The V and J ends lost 3 bases and 13 bases respectively, with 10 bases between them. The germline V gene has CDR1 WSHSY and CDR2 SAAADI. The CDR3 spans 12 residues.

The CDR3 region is CASSLTVLDSPLHF. CDR3 bases: TGCGCCAGCAGCTTGACAGTATTAGATTCACCCCTCCACTTT. The chain recombines TRBV5-1 with TRBJ1-6; no reliable D call. Looked up from germline, CDR1 is SGHRS and CDR2 is YFSETQ. Trimming cost V 1 base and J 8 bases, with 10 bases left between them. The CDR3 covers 14 residues.

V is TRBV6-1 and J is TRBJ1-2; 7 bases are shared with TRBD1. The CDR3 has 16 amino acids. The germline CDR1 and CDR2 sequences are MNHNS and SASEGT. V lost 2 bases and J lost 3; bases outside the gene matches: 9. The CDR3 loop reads CASSERNGQAHYGYTF. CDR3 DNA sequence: TGTGCCAGCAGTGAACGCAACGGACAGGCTCACTATGGCTACACCTTC.

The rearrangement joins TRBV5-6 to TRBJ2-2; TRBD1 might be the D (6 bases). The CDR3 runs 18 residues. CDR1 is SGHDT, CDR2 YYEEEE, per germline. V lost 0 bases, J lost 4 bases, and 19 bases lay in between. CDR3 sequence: CASSLGPLLSGATGELFF. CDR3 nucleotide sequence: TGTGCCAGCAGCTTGGGGCCCCTATTATCAGGGGCCACCGGGGAGCTGTTTTTT. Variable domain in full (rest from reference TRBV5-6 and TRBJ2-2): DAGVTQSPTHLIKTRGQQVTLRCSPKSGHDTVSWYQQALGQGPQFIFQYYEEEERQRGNFPDRFSGHQFPNYSSELNVNALLLGDSALYLCASSLGPLLSGATGELFFGEGSRLTVL.

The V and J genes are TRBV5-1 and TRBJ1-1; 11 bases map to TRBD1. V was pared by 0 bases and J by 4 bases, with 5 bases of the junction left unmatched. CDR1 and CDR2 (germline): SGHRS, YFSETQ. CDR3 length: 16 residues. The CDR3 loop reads CASSLEAGTGGTEAFF. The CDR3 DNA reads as TGCGCCAGCAGCTTGGAGGCCGGGACAGGGGGCACTGAAGCTTTCTTT.

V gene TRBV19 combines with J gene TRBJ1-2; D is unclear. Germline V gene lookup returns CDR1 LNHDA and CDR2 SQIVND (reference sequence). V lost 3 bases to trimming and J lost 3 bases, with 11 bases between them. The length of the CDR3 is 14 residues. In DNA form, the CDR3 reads TGTGCCAGTAGTATCTCGGCGGGTGACTATGGCTACACCTTC. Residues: CASSISAGDYGYTF. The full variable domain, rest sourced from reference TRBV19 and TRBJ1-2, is DGGITQSPKYLFRKEGQNVTLSCEQNLNHDAMYWYRQDPGQGLRLIYYSQIVNDFQKGDIAEGYSVSREKKESFPLTVTSAQKNPTAFYLCASSISAGDYGYTFGSGTRLTVV.

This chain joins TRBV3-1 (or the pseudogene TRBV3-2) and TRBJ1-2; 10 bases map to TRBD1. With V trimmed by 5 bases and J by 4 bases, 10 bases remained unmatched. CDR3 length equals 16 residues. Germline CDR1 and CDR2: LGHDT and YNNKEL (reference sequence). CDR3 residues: CASSYIPGQGSYGYTF. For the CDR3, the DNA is TGTGCCAGCAGCTATATCCCGGGACAGGGGTCCTATGGCTACACCTTC.

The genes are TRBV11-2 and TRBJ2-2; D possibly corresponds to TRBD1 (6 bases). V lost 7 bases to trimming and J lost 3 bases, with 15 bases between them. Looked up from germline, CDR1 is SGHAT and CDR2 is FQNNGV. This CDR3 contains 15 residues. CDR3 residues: CASTQGKWDTGELFF. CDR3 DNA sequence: TGTGCCAGCACCCAGGGGAAATGGGACACCGGGGAGCTGTTTTTT.

CDR3 nucleotide sequence: TGTGCCAGCAGAGGACAGGGGGTGGGTGGCTACACCTTC. This encodes CASRGQGVGGYTF. The chain combines TRBV6-5 with TRBJ1-2; 10 nucleotides align to TRBD1. This CDR3 spans 13 amino acids. CDR1 MNHEY and CDR2 SVGAGI come from the germline V gene. V lost 6 bases to trimming and J lost 7 bases; unmatched junction nucleotides: 5.

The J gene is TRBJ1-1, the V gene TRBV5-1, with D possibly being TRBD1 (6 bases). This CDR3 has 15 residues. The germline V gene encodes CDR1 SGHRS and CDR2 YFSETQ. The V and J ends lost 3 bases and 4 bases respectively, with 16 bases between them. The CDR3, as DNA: TGCGCCAGCAGCTCCAATCAGGGGAGTGGCACTGAAGCTTTCTTT. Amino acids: CASSSNQGSGTEAFF.

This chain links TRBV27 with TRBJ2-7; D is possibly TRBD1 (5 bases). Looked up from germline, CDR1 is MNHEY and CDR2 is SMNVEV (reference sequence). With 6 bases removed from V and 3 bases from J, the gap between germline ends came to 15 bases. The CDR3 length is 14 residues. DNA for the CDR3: TGTGCCAGCAGGAGACAGATTTCGGACTACGAGCAGTACTTC. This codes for CASRRQISDYEQYF.

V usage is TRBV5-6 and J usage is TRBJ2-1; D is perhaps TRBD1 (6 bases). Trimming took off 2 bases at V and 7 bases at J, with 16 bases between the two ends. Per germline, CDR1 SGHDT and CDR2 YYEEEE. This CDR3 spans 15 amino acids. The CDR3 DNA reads TGTGCCAGCAGCTTCCAGGGGATTTCAATAAATGAGCAGTTCTTC. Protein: CASSFQGISINEQFF.

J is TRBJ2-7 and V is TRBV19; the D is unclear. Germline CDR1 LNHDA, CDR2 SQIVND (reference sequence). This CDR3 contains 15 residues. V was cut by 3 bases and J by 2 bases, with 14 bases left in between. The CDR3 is CASSIKLDLAYEQYF. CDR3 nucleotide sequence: TGTGCCAGTAGTATCAAACTCGACCTAGCCTACGAGCAGTACTTC.

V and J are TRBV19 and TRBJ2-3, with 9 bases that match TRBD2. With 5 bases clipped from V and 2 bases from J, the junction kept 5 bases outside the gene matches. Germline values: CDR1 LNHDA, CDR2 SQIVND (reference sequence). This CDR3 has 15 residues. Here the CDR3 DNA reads TGTGCCAGTAGTCTTCAGCGGGGGGTCACAGATACGCAGTATTTT. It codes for CASSLQRGVTDTQYF. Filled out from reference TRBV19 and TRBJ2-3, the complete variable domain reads DGGITQSPKYLFRKEGQNVTLSCEQNLNHDAMYWYRQDPGQGLRLIYYSQIVNDFQKGDIAEGYSVSREKKESFPLTVTSAQKNPTAFYLCASSLQRGVTDTQYFGPGTRLTVL.

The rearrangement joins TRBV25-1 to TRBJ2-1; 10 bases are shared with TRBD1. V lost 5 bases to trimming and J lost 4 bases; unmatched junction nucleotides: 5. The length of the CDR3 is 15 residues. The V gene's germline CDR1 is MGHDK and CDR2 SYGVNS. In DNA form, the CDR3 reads TGTGCCAGCAGTCTCCGGACAGGGGGTTACAATGAGCAGTTCTTC. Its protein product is CASSLRTGGYNEQFF.

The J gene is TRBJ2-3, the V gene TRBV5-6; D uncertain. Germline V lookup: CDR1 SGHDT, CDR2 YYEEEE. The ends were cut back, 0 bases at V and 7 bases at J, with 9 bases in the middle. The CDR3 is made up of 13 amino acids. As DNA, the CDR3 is TGTGCCAGCAGCTTGGGAACCACTTATACGCAGTATTTT. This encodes CASSLGTTYTQYF.

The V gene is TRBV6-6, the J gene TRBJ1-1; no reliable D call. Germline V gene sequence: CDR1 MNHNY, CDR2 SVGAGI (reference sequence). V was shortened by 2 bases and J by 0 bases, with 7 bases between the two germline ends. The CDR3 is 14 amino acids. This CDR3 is CASSYLQMNTEAFF. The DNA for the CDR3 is TGTGCCAGCAGTTACCTCCAGATGAACACTGAAGCTTTCTTT.

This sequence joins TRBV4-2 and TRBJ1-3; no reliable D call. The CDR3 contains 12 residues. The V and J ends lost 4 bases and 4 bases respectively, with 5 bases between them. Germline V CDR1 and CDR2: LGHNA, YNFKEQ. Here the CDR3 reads CASSPQGNTIYF. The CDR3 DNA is TGTGCCAGCAGCCCTCAGGGAAACACCATATATTTT.

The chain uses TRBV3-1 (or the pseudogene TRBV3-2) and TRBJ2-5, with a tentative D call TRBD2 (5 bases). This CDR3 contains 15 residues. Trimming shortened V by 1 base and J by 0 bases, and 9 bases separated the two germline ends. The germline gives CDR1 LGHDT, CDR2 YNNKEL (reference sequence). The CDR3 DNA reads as TGTGCCAGCAGCCAAGGCCCAGCGGACCAAGAGACCCAGTACTTC. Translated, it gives CASSQGPADQETQYF.

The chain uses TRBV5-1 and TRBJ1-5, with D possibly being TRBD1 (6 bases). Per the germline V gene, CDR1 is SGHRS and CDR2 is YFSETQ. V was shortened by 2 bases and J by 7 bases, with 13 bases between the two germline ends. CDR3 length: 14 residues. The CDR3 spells CASSLTGGRQPQHF. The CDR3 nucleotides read TGCGCCAGCAGCTTAACGGGGGGGCGGCAGCCCCAGCATTTT.

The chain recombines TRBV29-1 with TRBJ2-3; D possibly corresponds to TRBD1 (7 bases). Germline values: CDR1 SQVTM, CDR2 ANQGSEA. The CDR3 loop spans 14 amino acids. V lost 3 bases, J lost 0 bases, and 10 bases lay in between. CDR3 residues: CSVETGRSTDTQYF. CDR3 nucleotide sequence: TGCAGCGTTGAGACAGGGAGGAGCACAGATACGCAGTATTTT.

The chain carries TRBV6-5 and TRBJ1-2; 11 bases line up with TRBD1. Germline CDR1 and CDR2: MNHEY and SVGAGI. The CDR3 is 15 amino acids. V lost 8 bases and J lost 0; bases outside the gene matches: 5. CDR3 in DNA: TGTGCCAGCTGGGGACAGGGGGGTTCTAACTATGGCTACACCTTC. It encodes CASWGQGGSNYGYTF.